These T cell receptor beta chains were read from a single sample in a study of beta chain features in type 1 diabetes. Here immunoSEQ multiplex PCR was the method, and the copy in TCRdb shows in-frame clones only, minus some. The sample gives 300,000 to 450,000 clones, about 20% of which show up once; about 0.045% is in the top ten. Sequenced: naive CD4+ T cells from blood. All receptors derive from a woman between 18 and 30 years old in good health. Both conserved end residues are part of each CDR3. The D gene is left open where the match is weak. A row's size may be missing; if present it is once, few, many or a size class.

d_gene: NA
j_gene: TRBJ2-5
abundance: NA
v_gene: TRBV6-5
CDR3aa: CASSYSSWAGTQYF
CDR3nt: TGTGCCAGCAGTTACTCTAGCTGGGCGGGGACCCAGTACTTC

d_gene: NA
j_gene: TRBJ1-5
abundance: NA
v_gene: TRBV18
CDR3aa: CASSPSRGNQPQHF
CDR3nt: TGTGCCAGCTCACCGTCCAGGGGCAATCAGCCCCAGCATTTT

d_gene: TRBD2
j_gene: TRBJ2-1
abundance: few
v_gene: TRBV5-4
CDR3aa: CASSTGLAGHYNEQFF
CDR3nt: TGTGCCAGCAGCACGGGACTAGCGGGACACTACAATGAGCAGTTCTTC

d_gene: TRBD1
j_gene: TRBJ2-5
abundance: few
v_gene: TRBV29-1
CDR3aa: CSANPGTGVRETQYF
CDR3nt: TGCAGCGCTAACCCCGGGACAGGGGTCAGGGAGACCCAGTACTTC

d_gene: TRBD2
j_gene: TRBJ2-5
abundance: NA
v_gene: TRBV27
CDR3aa: CASSSAGGVETQYF
CDR3nt: TGTGCCAGCTCCTCAGCGGGGGGAGTGGAGACCCAGTACTTC

d_gene: TRBD1
j_gene: TRBJ2-1
abundance: few
v_gene: TRBV7-3
CDR3aa: CASSSRDRGGNEQFF
CDR3nt: TGTGCCAGCAGCTCCCGGGACAGGGGAGGCAATGAGCAGTTCTTC

d_gene: NA
j_gene: TRBJ2-3
abundance: NA
v_gene: TRBV6-1
CDR3aa: CASSTRVGTDTQYF
CDR3nt: TGTGCCAGCAGTACGCGGGTCGGCACAGATACGCAGTATTTT

d_gene: NA
j_gene: TRBJ2-7
abundance: few
v_gene: TRBV7-9
CDR3aa: CASARGSEQYF
CDR3nt: TGTGCCTCAGCCAGAGGCTCCGAGCAGTACTTC

d_gene: NA
j_gene: TRBJ1-2
abundance: few
v_gene: TRBV30
CDR3aa: CAWRRPHYGYTF
CDR3nt: TGTGCCTGGAGGCGGCCCCACTATGGCTACACCTTC

d_gene: NA
j_gene: TRBJ1-5
abundance: few
v_gene: TRBV2
CDR3aa: CASSEGRGGSQPQHF
CDR3nt: TGTGCCAGCAGTGAGGGGAGGGGGGGCTCTCAGCCCCAGCATTTT

d_gene: TRBD1
j_gene: TRBJ1-2
abundance: NA
v_gene: TRBV5-8
CDR3aa: CASSLGLGQGVNGYTF
CDR3nt: TGTGCCAGCAGCTTGGGCCTGGGACAGGGGGTCAATGGCTACACCTTC

d_gene: TRBD2
j_gene: TRBJ2-5
abundance: few
v_gene: TRBV7-2
CDR3aa: CASSLVRGGEETQYF
CDR3nt: TGTGCCAGCAGCTTAGTGCGGGGGGGCGAAGAGACCCAGTACTTC

d_gene: NA
j_gene: TRBJ2-5
abundance: few
v_gene: TRBV7-2
CDR3aa: CASSPGYQETQYF
CDR3nt: TGTGCCAGCAGCCCAGGGTACCAAGAGACCCAGTACTTC

d_gene: TRBD1
j_gene: TRBJ1-1
abundance: NA
v_gene: TRBV29-1
CDR3aa: CSVERQGTEAFF
CDR3nt: TGCAGCGTTGAAAGACAGGGGACTGAAGCTTTCTTT

d_gene: NA
j_gene: TRBJ1-2
abundance: NA
v_gene: TRBV4-2
CDR3aa: CASSQEWSNYGYTF
CDR3nt: TGTGCCAGCAGCCAAGAGTGGAGTAACTATGGCTACACCTTC

d_gene: TRBD1
j_gene: TRBJ1-1
abundance: few
v_gene: TRBV7-2
CDR3aa: CASNRQGHTEAFF
CDR3nt: TGTGCCAGCAACCGACAGGGTCACACTGAAGCTTTCTTT

d_gene: TRBD2
j_gene: TRBJ2-5
abundance: few
v_gene: TRBV18
CDR3aa: CASSPRSGKETQYF
CDR3nt: TGTGCCAGCTCACCACGGAGCGGGAAGGAGACCCAGTACTTC

d_gene: TRBD1
j_gene: TRBJ1-5
abundance: NA
v_gene: TRBV7-9
CDR3aa: CASSLGQGVNSNQPQHF
CDR3nt: TGTGCCAGCAGCTTAGGACAGGGGGTGAATAGCAATCAGCCCCAGCATTTT

d_gene: NA
j_gene: TRBJ2-1
abundance: NA
v_gene: TRBV7-9
CDR3aa: CASSRWDTSPNEQFF
CDR3nt: TGTGCCAGCAGCCGTTGGGACACCTCTCCCAATGAGCAGTTCTTC

d_gene: TRBD2
j_gene: TRBJ2-2
abundance: few
v_gene: TRBV29-1
CDR3aa: CSVSTGTSFSGELFF
CDR3nt: TGCAGCGTTAGCACCGGGACTAGCTTCTCCGGGGAGCTGTTTTTT

d_gene: TRBD2
j_gene: TRBJ2-5
abundance: NA
v_gene: TRBV6-1
CDR3aa: CASSPAGGLPETQYF
CDR3nt: TGTGCCAGCAGTCCAGCGGGAGGACTCCCTGAGACCCAGTACTTC

d_gene: TRBD1
j_gene: TRBJ1-4
abundance: few
v_gene: TRBV5-1
CDR3aa: CASSLGDRGGEKLFF
CDR3nt: TGCGCCAGCAGCTTGGGCGACAGGGGCGGTGAAAAACTGTTTTTT

d_gene: NA
j_gene: TRBJ2-3
abundance: few
v_gene: TRBV10-3
CDR3aa: CAISRSGTDTQYF
CDR3nt: TGTGCCATCAGTCGCAGCGGCACAGATACGCAGTATTTT